This T cell receptor (beta chain) was recorded in a study of identifying expanded T cells in peripheral blood. General study results and limits: Differentially abundant clones: 0.95 to 1.5 between replicates, around 16 at around 15 days, 19 to 20 at four. Two-week clone count variance significantly increased as total template count grew.

During the collection period, no donor immune events like infections were recorded. Concerning this clone itself: Its antigen is currently unknown.

Clones were sequenced by immunoSEQ multiplex PCR, and TCRdb holds only the in-frame ones, with some missing. The sample shows about 89,000 clones, around 86% of them seen only once. CDR1 and CDR2 (germline): GTSNPN, SVGIG (reference sequence). Trimming removed 1 base from V and 6 bases from J, with 12 bases in between. The CDR3 runs to 13 residues. The sequence came from a person aged 18 to 69 in good health. The sequenced sample consisted of blood. The V gene is TRBV30, the J gene TRBJ1-1; D gene uncertain. CDR3 nucleotides: TGTGCCTGGAGTGCTTGGGCCGGCCCTGAAGCTTTCTTT. Translated, it gives CAWSAWAGPEAFF.